Sequencing of this T cell receptor (beta chain) was carried out in a study of technical replicates of blood from several donors. Germline V gene sequence: CDR1 MDHEN, CDR2 SYDVKM. The CDR3 totals 17 residues. The V and J ends lost 8 bases and 2 bases, in that order; junction bases with no gene match: 14. Generated by immunoSEQ multiplex PCR, the TCRdb table keeps only in-frame clones and is missing some. The sample consists of around 79,000 clones, 91% of them appearing once. The clonotype comes from a human donor in good health. Specimen: T cells isolated from PBMCs. The chain recombines TRBV28 with TRBJ2-7; 11 nucleotides agree with TRBD2. CDR3 nucleotide sequence: TGTGCCAGCTTGGGGCTAGCGGGAGGCAAAGGCCCCTACGAGCAGTACTTC. Its protein is CASLGLAGGKGPYEQYF.